The 13 T cell receptor beta chains presented below share a single source sample, sequenced in a study of cytomegalovirus exposure and HLA in healthy donors. PCR was performed using 60 Vbeta and 13 Jbeta primers. Method: immunoSEQ multiplex PCR; TCRdb's copy keeps in-frame clones and lacks some. The sample carries about 170,000 clones, approximately 80% recorded once. The specimen sequenced was PBMCs. Every receptor here comes from a female donor in good health and CMV-seronegative.

The rearrangement joins TRBV7-2 to TRBJ1-5; 7 bases align to TRBD1. The junction had 15 bases not matched to a gene; V was cut back by 4 bases and J by 0 bases. Germline CDR1 is SGHTA and CDR2 is FQGNSA. The CDR3 has 19 residues. The CDR3 reads CASSWGRGGAGYSNQPQHF. The CDR3 nucleotides are TGTGCCAGCAGCTGGGGACGAGGGGGCGCGGGATATAGCAATCAGCCCCAGCATTTT.

The chain is built from TRBV7-3 and TRBJ2-2; D is possibly TRBD2 (6 bases). The CDR3 is 13 amino acids. CDR1 SGHTA and CDR2 FQGTGA come from the germline V gene. The ends were cut back, 2 bases at V and 8 bases at J, with 9 bases in the middle. CDR3 coding DNA: TGTGCCAGCAGCTTAGGGGGAGGAGGGGAGCTGTTTTTT. Translation gives CASSLGGGGELFF.

This sequence joins TRBV7-2 and TRBJ2-7; D might be TRBD2 (6 bases). The germline gives CDR1 SGHTA, CDR2 FQGNSA. V was shortened by 3 bases and J by 2 bases, with 14 bases between the two germline ends. This CDR3 has 15 residues. The CDR3 nucleotides read TGTGCCAGCAGCTTCGGACATGGGGGGACCTACGAGCAGTACTTC. Translated, it gives CASSFGHGGTYEQYF. Full variable domain (missing parts from reference TRBV7-2 and TRBJ2-7): GAGVSQSPSNKVTEKGKDVELRCDPISGHTALYWYRQSLGQGLEFLIYFQGNSAPDKSGLPSDRFSAERTGGSVSTLTIQRTQQEDSAVYLCASSFGHGGTYEQYFGPGTRLTVT.

V usage is TRBV7-8 and J usage is TRBJ1-2; 12 bases are shared with TRBD1. This CDR3 is 15 amino acids long. Germline loops: CDR1 SGHVS, CDR2 FQNEAQ. V lost 1 base, J lost 4 bases, and 1 base stayed unmatched. In DNA form, the CDR3 reads TGTGCCAGCAGCTTAGGGGGACAGGGGGCCTATGGCTACACCTTC. Its translation: CASSLGGQGAYGYTF. Based on the CDR3 plus reference TRBV7-8 and TRBJ1-2, the full variable domain is GAGVSQSPRYKVAKRGQDVALRCDPISGHVSLFWYQQALGQGPEFLTYFQNEAQLDKSGLPSDRFFAERPEGSVSTLKIQRTQQEDSAVYLCASSLGGQGAYGYTFGSGTRLTVV.

The chain recombines TRBV7-2 with TRBJ2-7; the D gene is possibly TRBD1 (5 bases). The V gene lost 5 bases and the J gene lost 2 bases, with 16 bases spanning the gap. The CDR3 is 15 amino acids. Germline V CDR1 and CDR2: SGHTA, FQGNSA. For the CDR3, the DNA is TGTGCCAGCAGCCACGCAGGGCAGGCCCCCTACGAGCAGTACTTC. This sequence encodes CASSHAGQAPYEQYF.

This chain uses TRBV19 with TRBJ1-2; D possibly corresponds to TRBD1 (6 bases). Trimming removed 0 bases from V and 2 bases from J, with 10 bases in between. Germline-derived CDR1 and CDR2 are LNHDA and SQIVND (reference sequence). This CDR3 is built from 15 residues. The CDR3 loop reads CASSIEVTGNYGYTF. CDR3 sequence (DNA): TGTGCCAGTAGTATAGAAGTAACAGGGAACTATGGCTACACCTTC.

The chain has TRBV7-2 and TRBJ2-7, with a weak D call TRBD2 (5 bases). CDR1 and CDR2 (germline): SGHTA, FQGNSA. The CDR3 sequence is 17 residues long. The V and J ends lost 1 base and 0 bases respectively, with 16 bases between them. CDR3 nucleotides: TGTGCCAGCAGCTTAGTATGGTCAGCGGAGCACTCCTACGAGCAGTACTTC. Amino acid sequence: CASSLVWSAEHSYEQYF.

The chain couples TRBV6-6 to TRBJ2-1; 7 nucleotides agree with TRBD1. The CDR3 has 15 amino acids. V shed 4 bases, J shed 5 bases, and the junction held 8 bases outside the gene matches. Germline V gene lookup returns CDR1 MNHNY and CDR2 SVGAGI (reference sequence). CDR3 region: CASSFRRDRNNEQFF. As DNA, the CDR3 is TGTGCCAGCAGTTTCCGCCGGGACAGAAACAATGAGCAGTTCTTC.

This sequence joins TRBV9 and TRBJ2-7, with D possibly being TRBD1 (6 bases). The germline V gene encodes CDR1 SGDLS and CDR2 YYNGEE. This CDR3 is 15 amino acids long. The V and J ends lost 4 bases and 3 bases respectively, with 17 bases between them. CDR3 DNA sequence: TGTGCCAGCAGCCCGGAGGCAGGGGCCTTCTACGAGCAGTACTTC. The encoded protein is CASSPEAGAFYEQYF.

This clone was recorded at least ten times. V is TRBV4-2 and J is TRBJ2-6, with D possibly matching TRBD2 (5 bases). Germline loops: CDR1 LGHNA, CDR2 YNFKEQ. This CDR3 region has 16 residues. The V end lost 0 bases, the J end lost 0 bases, and 6 bases lay between the germline ends. The CDR3 loop is CASSQDRGSGANVLTF. The CDR3, as DNA: TGTGCCAGCAGCCAAGATCGGGGCTCTGGGGCCAACGTCCTGACTTTC.

The chain recombines TRBV5-1 with TRBJ2-7; tentative D call: TRBD2 (5 bases). This CDR3 contains 14 residues. The V and J ends lost 4 bases and 0 bases respectively, with 11 bases between them. CDR1 SGHRS and CDR2 YFSETQ come from the germline V gene. The CDR3 coding sequence is TGCGCCAGCAGCGACGCCCGGGGCTCCTACGAGCAGTACTTC. Protein product: CASSDARGSYEQYF.

This clone showed up just a few times. The V and J genes are TRBV25-1 and TRBJ2-1; maybe TRBD1 (5 bases). This CDR3 spans 13 amino acids. V shed 4 bases and J shed 7 bases, with 11 bases lying between them. Germline V CDR1 and CDR2: MGHDK, SYGVNS. CDR3 DNA: TGTGCCAGCAGTGGGGGCAAGGGGAATGAGCAGTTCTTC. It translates to CASSGGKGNEQFF. Combining the CDR3 with reference TRBV25-1 and TRBJ2-1 gives the whole variable domain EADIYQTPRYLVIGTGKKITLECSQTMGHDKMYWYQQDPGMELHLIHYSYGVNSTEKGDLSSESTVSRIRTEHFPLTLESARPSHTSQYLCASSGGKGNEQFFGPGTRLTVL.

The rearrangement uses TRBV18 and TRBJ1-5, with D maybe TRBD1 (5 bases). The germline V and J ends were trimmed by 6 bases and 2 bases, with 17 bases remaining between them. Germline CDR1 KGHSH, CDR2 LQKENI. The CDR3 has 16 residues. CDR3 coding DNA: TGTGCCAGCTCCCCTGGCGGGGGTTGGGGCAATCAGCCCCAGCATTTT. Its protein is CASSPGGGWGNQPQHF. Full variable domain (remainder filled in from reference TRBV18 and TRBJ1-5): NAGVMQNPRHLVRRRGQEARLRCSPMKGHSHVYWYRQLPEEGLKFMVYLQKENIIDESGMPKERFSAEFPKEGPSILRIQQVVRGDSAAYFCASSPGGGWGNQPQHFGDGTRLSIL.